These 20 T cell receptor beta chains came from one sample sequenced in a study of regulatory dendritic cells for organ transplantation. Sequencing was performed with immunoSEQ multiplex PCR; in TCRdb, only in-frame clones are kept and a portion is missing. In the table there are roughly 30,000 clones, roughly 85% of which are singletons. The specimen was naive CD8+ T cells from blood. Described subset: CD45RA+ naive T cells. The receptors shown here come from a human donor in good health.

The table lists this clone with a count of one. The chain couples TRBV9 to TRBJ2-1; 9 positions agree with TRBD1. The V and J ends lost 3 bases and 8 bases, in that order; junction bases with no gene match: 3. Germline assignment: CDR1 SGDLS and CDR2 YYNGEE. This CDR3 spans 13 amino acids. Here the CDR3 reads CASSGGQGDEQFF. CDR3 DNA: TGTGCCAGCAGCGGGGGACAGGGCGATGAGCAGTTCTTC.

This chain connects TRBV7-9 to TRBJ1-1, with a possible D match to TRBD1 (6 bases). In germline, CDR1 is SEHNR, CDR2 FQNEAQ (reference sequence). V lost 5 bases to trimming and J lost 1 base, with 17 bases between them. CDR3 length equals 16 residues. The CDR3 DNA is TGTGCCAGCAGCCAGCCTCTACAGGGTGGGAACACTGAAGCTTTCTTT. It is translated as CASSQPLQGGNTEAFF.

The CDR3 sequence: CSVPSGGAGTQYF. CDR3 coding DNA: TGCAGCGTCCCTAGCGGGGGGGCAGGGACCCAGTACTTC. The chain employs TRBV29-1 and TRBJ2-5; TRBD2 matches at 12 bases. Trimming at V came to 6 bases and at J to 7 bases, leaving 6 bases not matched to a gene. The CDR3 length is 13 residues. Germline values: CDR1 SQVTM, CDR2 ANQGSEA.

V gene TRBV6-6 combines with J gene TRBJ1-5; 7 bases match TRBD1. This CDR3 has 13 amino acids. The V gene end was trimmed by 6 bases and the J gene end by 1 base; junction bases not matched to a gene: 0. CDR1 is MNHNY, CDR2 SVGAGI, per germline (reference sequence). CDR3 in amino acids: CASRTGSNQPQHF. The CDR3 DNA reads as TGTGCCAGCAGGACAGGGAGCAATCAGCCCCAGCATTTT.

V and J are TRBV7-9 and TRBJ1-2; D not resolved. V lost 5 bases, J lost 7 bases, and 20 bases lay in between. From germline, CDR1 is SEHNR and CDR2 FQNEAQ (reference sequence). This CDR3 is built from 15 residues. DNA of the CDR3: TGTGCCAGCAGCCAGGACTTGGGCATCGTCGCTGGCTACACCTTC. Protein product: CASSQDLGIVAGYTF.

The rearrangement joins TRBV19 to TRBJ1-5; TRBD1 matches 9 bases. The CDR3 is 18 residues long. Germline V lookup: CDR1 LNHDA, CDR2 SQIVND (reference sequence). V lost 6 bases and J lost 6; bases outside the gene matches: 18. This CDR3 is CASSPSRFTGDRVQPQHF. In nucleotides, the CDR3 is TGTGCCAGTAGCCCGTCCCGTTTTACTGGGGACAGGGTTCAGCCCCAGCATTTT.

This clone was counted a few times. V is TRBV13 and J is TRBJ2-2, with TRBD2 as a possible D gene (5 bases). Trimming took 4 bases from V and 1 from J, leaving 7 bases between them. The CDR3 runs 14 residues. Germline V gene lookup returns CDR1 PRHDT and CDR2 FYEKMQ (reference sequence). CDR3 sequence: CASSSGLNTGELFF. CDR3 sequence (DNA): TGTGCCAGCAGCTCAGGACTGAACACCGGGGAGCTGTTTTTT. Using reference TRBV13 and TRBJ2-2 for the parts outside the CDR3, the full variable domain is AAGVIQSPRHLIKEKRETATLKCYPIPRHDTVYWYQQGPGQDPQFLISFYEKMQSDKGSIPDRFSAQQFSDYHSELNMSSLELGDSALYFCASSSGLNTGELFFGEGSRLTVL.

CDR3 sequence: CASSPGGGSYNEQFF. The CDR3 bases are TGCGCCAGCAGCCCGGGGGGGGGTTCCTACAATGAGCAGTTCTTC. The chain employs TRBV4-3 and TRBJ2-1, with 8 bases aligning to TRBD2. Germline CDR1 LGHNA, CDR2 YSLEER. The V and J ends lost 4 bases and 1 base, in that order; junction bases with no gene match: 3. The CDR3 runs to 15 residues.

V and J are TRBV10-3 and TRBJ2-7; no reliable D call. Germline loops: CDR1 ENHRY, CDR2 SYGVKD. V was pared by 0 bases and J by 4 bases, with 10 bases between. The length of the CDR3 is 14 residues. The CDR3 reads CAISESVRAYEQYF. The CDR3 region has the DNA TGTGCCATCAGTGAGTCGGTTAGAGCGTACGAGCAGTACTTC.

The gene calls are TRBV4-1 and TRBJ1-5; D is undetermined. This CDR3 has 16 amino acids. V dropped 1 base and J dropped 0 bases, with 10 bases sitting between them. Germline V gene lookup returns CDR1 MGHRA and CDR2 YSYEKL. The chain's CDR3 is CASSQGVQYSNQPQHF. CDR3 nucleotide sequence: TGCGCCAGCAGCCAAGGCGTACAGTATAGCAATCAGCCCCAGCATTTT.

The chain links TRBV12-2 to TRBJ2-5; no DNA check was done on the table's D call, TRBD1. TRBV12-2 is flagged as a pseudogene. This CDR3 has 18 amino acids. Here the CDR3 reads CASRTGTGGPVSEETQYF. CDR3 sequence (DNA): TGTGCAAGTCGCACGGGGACAGGGGGCCCTGTGAGTGAAGAGACCCAGTACTTC.

The rearrangement links TRBV19 to TRBJ1-5, with D possibly being TRBD1 (5 bases). Germline CDR1 reads LNHDA; CDR2 reads SQIVND (reference sequence). The CDR3 spans 15 residues. The V and J ends lost 6 bases and 3 bases respectively, with 15 bases between them. The CDR3 DNA sequence: TGTGCCAGTAGCATGGGAGGGGCCCTCAATCAGCCCCAGCATTTT. Translation gives CASSMGGALNQPQHF.

This clone has just a few counts. Here the CDR3 reads CASSLRSYEQYF. DNA of the CDR3: TGTGCCAGCTCTCTCCGGTCCTACGAGCAGTACTTC. The chain combines TRBV7-9 with TRBJ2-7; D is undetermined. This CDR3 region has 12 residues. Trimming took 8 bases from V and 1 from J, leaving 9 bases between them. In germline, CDR1 is SEHNR, CDR2 FQNEAQ (reference sequence).

This chain connects TRBV27 to TRBJ2-7; 7 positions agree with TRBD2. Losses at the gene ends were 5 bases for V and 0 bases for J; bases not matched to a gene: 7. CDR1 MNHEY and CDR2 SMNVEV come from the germline V gene (reference sequence). CDR3 size: 15 residues. Written as DNA, the CDR3 is TGTGCCAGCAGTACGGCCGGGGGGAGCTCCTACGAGCAGTACTTC. The encoded protein is CASSTAGGSSYEQYF.

The rearrangement uses TRBV4-2 and TRBJ2-1; 7 nucleotides match TRBD2. V was pared by 0 bases and J by 3 bases, with 8 bases of the junction left unmatched. From germline, CDR1 is LGHNA and CDR2 YNFKEQ. This CDR3 is 17 amino acids long. CDR3: CASSQDSSRGSYNEQFF. The CDR3 nucleotides read TGTGCCAGCAGCCAAGACTCCTCGCGGGGGAGCTACAATGAGCAGTTCTTC.

Comment on this clone: One junction end disagrees with the germline gene, perhaps due to a read error. The V call is TRBV13, the J call TRBJ2-1; maybe TRBD2 (5 bases). This CDR3 contains 12 residues. The V gene's germline CDR1 is PRHDT and CDR2 FYEKMQ (reference sequence). CDR3 DNA: TGTGCCAGCAGCCTCAGTAGCGCCTCTCACCTCTTC. Its protein is CASSLSSASHLF.

The table lists this clone with a few counts. This chain connects TRBV4-1 to TRBJ2-5, with D hard to call. Germline lookup yields CDR1 MGHRA and CDR2 YSYEKL. V was clipped by 6 bases and J by 5 bases, with 7 bases between them. CDR3 length: 11 residues. The CDR3 DNA is TGCGCCAGCAGTCGCAGGGAGACCCAGTACTTC. Its translation: CASSRRETQYF.

The chain recombines TRBV19 with TRBJ1-2; TRBD1 is a possible D gene (6 bases). CDR3 length equals 14 residues. Germline loops: CDR1 LNHDA, CDR2 SQIVND (reference sequence). Trimming cost V 5 bases and J 1 base, with 11 bases left between them. This CDR3 reads CASSDGQINYGYTF. DNA for the CDR3: TGTGCCAGTAGTGACGGACAGATTAACTATGGCTACACCTTC.

Here the CDR3 DNA reads TGTGCCAGCAGCTCCTCCAGTGGGGACAGGAATGAGCAGTTCTTC. Translation: CASSSSSGDRNEQFF. This sequence joins TRBV13 and TRBJ2-1, with TRBD1 matching over 8 bases. This CDR3 region has 15 residues. The V segment lost 4 bases and the J segment 7 bases; nucleotides outside the gene matches: 9. Germline assignment: CDR1 PRHDT and CDR2 FYEKMQ (reference sequence).

This chain connects TRBV7-2 to TRBJ2-3, with D possibly matching TRBD2 (6 bases). Germline values: CDR1 SGHTA, CDR2 FQGNSA. The CDR3 covers 16 residues. Trimming removed 5 bases from V and 6 bases from J, with 21 bases in between. CDR3: CASSPGGQGEVDTQYF. CDR3 DNA sequence: TGTGCCAGCAGCCCCGGAGGGCAGGGTGAGGTGGATACGCAGTATTTT.